These 23 T cell receptor beta chains were sequenced from one sample in a study of tumor-infiltrating lymphocytes in primary liver carcinoma. From approximately 20-30 mg of unsorted bulk tissue, DNA and RNA were co-extracted together. A primer in the constant region served to generate TCR beta cDNA from about 480 ng of total RNA. Each TCR beta library was derived from three nested multiplex PCR rounds that employed slightly modified ARM-PCR. Use of TRBV1-TRBV30 forward primers with a C-beta reverse primer characterized the first two PCR rounds, which lasted about 11 cycles each. TCRdb fed the multiplex PCR reads into MiXCR, producing one record per CDR3 protein. This table has around 47,000 distinct CDR3 sequences, 73% appearing once. The material sequenced was liver tumor tissue from sampling region 2. This sample's subset: tumor region T2, inferior pole. Receptors originate from a man aged 35-49 years with primary liver carcinoma and hepatitis B virus infection.

Notes on this clonotype: An end of the junction differs from the germline gene, which may be a read error. The chain carries TRBV11-2 and TRBJ1-4, with TRBD1 identical over 7 bases. Germline CDR1 and CDR2: SGHAT and FQNNGV. The length of the CDR3 is 16 residues. CDR3 coding DNA: TGTGCCAGCAGCGTCACGACAGGGTTTGGTAATGAGAAAGTGGTTTTT. Protein sequence: CASSVTTGFGNEKVVF.

This clonotype has more than one count but fewer than ten. This rearrangement joins TRBV5-5 to TRBJ2-5, with 9 nucleotides matching TRBD2. V was pared by 4 bases and J by 5 bases, with 15 bases of the junction left unmatched. This CDR3 region has 17 residues. In germline, CDR1 is SGHKS, CDR2 YYEKEE (reference sequence). CDR3 nucleotide sequence: TGTGCCAGCAGCGTTAGCGGGAGACCACCCATTTCCGAGACCCAGTACTTC. Amino acids: CASSVSGRPPISETQYF.

The chain combines TRBV7-3 with TRBJ1-5; D not certain. The CDR3 is 13 residues long. Germline-derived CDR1 and CDR2 are SGHTA and FQGTGA. Trimming pared 6 bases from V and 5 bases from J, leaving 11 bases between. The CDR3, as DNA: TGTGCCAGCAGTACTACGTGGGATCAGCCCCAGCATTTT. Its translation is CASSTTWDQPQHF.

In the case of this clonotype: A read error may produce the germline difference seen at one junction end. The rearrangement joins TRBV12-3 or TRBV12-4 to TRBJ2-7; 7 bases match TRBD2. This CDR3 comprises 17 residues. The CDR3 DNA reads as TGTGCCAGCAGTTTACGGCTAGCGGAGACCCACTCCTACGAGCAACACTTC. Amino acids: CASSLRLAETHSYEQHF.

This chain links TRBV28 with TRBJ1-2, with 7 bases lining up with TRBD1. The CDR3 is made up of 14 amino acids. The germline V gene encodes CDR1 MDHEN and CDR2 SYDVKM. V gave up 5 bases and J gave up 7 bases; unmatched junction bases: 10. The CDR3 is CASSQTDRVAGYTF. The CDR3 DNA reads as TGTGCCAGCAGTCAGACTGACAGGGTGGCTGGCTACACCTTC.

This clonotype has only one observation. The chain employs TRBV11-2 and TRBJ2-7, with 10 bases identical to TRBD2. This CDR3 spans 18 amino acids. Germline CDR1 and CDR2: SGHAT and FQNNGV. Trimming removed 1 base from V and 10 bases from J; junction bases left unmatched: 19. CDR3: CASSLVFPSGSNFHDQYF. DNA of the CDR3: TGTGCCAGCAGCTTAGTTTTTCCTAGCGGGAGTAATTTCCATGATCAGTACTTC.

Note on this clonotype: At one end the junction does not follow the germline gene, possibly because of a read error. This chain links TRBV12-3 or TRBV12-4 with TRBJ1-1; unclear D gene. The CDR3 is 18 residues long. The CDR3 spells CASSPDSPAQWMNTGAFF. The CDR3 DNA reads as TGTGCCAGCAGCCCTGACTCACCTGCCCAGTGGATGAACACTGGAGCTTTCTTT.

This clonotype showed up just a few times. Because the CDR3 is missing its conserved closing phenylalanine or tryptophan, this is likely a read error. J is TRBJ2-3 and V is TRBV6-5; D possibly uses TRBD1 or TRBD2 (5 bases each). Germline assignment: CDR1 MNHEY and CDR2 SVGAGI. CDR3 size: 14 residues. CDR3 nucleotide sequence: TGTGATTGGGGACGGCCGCACTATGGAGATACGCAGTATTAT. It translates to CDWGRPHYGDTQYY.

Regarding this clonotype: Because the CDR3 is missing its conserved closing phenylalanine or tryptophan, this is likely a read error. The V gene is TRBV5-4, the J gene TRBJ2-5, with no clear D. The ends were cut back, 1 base at V and 1 base at J, with 11 bases in the middle. The CDR3 totals 15 residues. Germline loops: CDR1 SGHNT, CDR2 YYREEE (reference sequence). CDR3 in amino acids: CASSLNSNSQETQYY. In DNA form, the CDR3 reads TGTGCCAGCAGCTTGAACTCTAACAGCCAAGAGACCCAGTACTAC.

This clonotype was seen ten or more times. The V gene is TRBV7-9, the J gene TRBJ2-7; 8 nucleotides line up with TRBD2. The CDR3 is made up of 16 amino acids. Trimming cost V 4 bases and J 3 bases; bases outside gene matches: 11. Looked up from germline, CDR1 is SEHNR and CDR2 is FQNEAQ (reference sequence). CDR3 nucleotide sequence: TGTGCCAGCAGCTCCGGCCCGCAAAGCGGGAGCTACGAGCAGTACTTC. Encoded protein: CASSSGPQSGSYEQYF.

This clonotype has a count of ten or more. The chain couples TRBV6-5 to TRBJ2-5; tentative D call: TRBD2 (7 bases). In germline, CDR1 is MNHEY, CDR2 SVGAGI. The CDR3 loop spans 16 amino acids. With 10 bases removed from V and 5 bases from J, the gap between germline ends came to 26 bases. The CDR3 is CATGGRRELNSETQYF. In DNA, the CDR3 is TGTGCCACCGGGGGCCGGCGGGAGCTTAATAGCGAGACCCAGTACTTC.

CDR3 in DNA: TGCGCCAGCAGCTTGGATGTAGGGGGCTTCCACGAGCAGTACTTC. Amino acid sequence: CASSLDVGGFHEQYF. The V gene is TRBV5-1, the J gene TRBJ2-7, with 7 nucleotides matching TRBD1. CDR3 length equals 15 residues. The V gene end was trimmed by 0 bases and the J gene end by 5 bases; junction bases not matched to a gene: 8. Germline CDR1 and CDR2: SGHRS and YFSETQ.

This sequence joins TRBV18 and TRBJ2-3; D may be TRBD1 (5 bases). The CDR3 totals 15 residues. Germline CDR1 KGHSH, CDR2 LQKENI. V gave up 3 bases and J gave up 0 bases, with 10 bases separating them. CDR3 bases: TGTGCCAGCTCACCGACGGCAGGGAGCACAGATACGCAGTATTTT. It is translated as CASSPTAGSTDTQYF.

For this clonotype: One end of the junction varies from germline; a read error may be responsible. The J gene is TRBJ1-1, the V gene TRBV5-6; 9 nucleotides align to TRBD1. Germline values: CDR1 SGHDT, CDR2 YYEEEE. This CDR3 contains 15 residues. The CDR3 reads CTSSSLDRGNTDAFF. The CDR3 DNA reads as TGTACCAGCAGCTCCCTAGACAGGGGGAACACTGATGCTTTCTTT.

Worth noting for this clonotype: Given the absence of the conserved phenylalanine or tryptophan at the CDR3 end, a read error is likely. This chain's CDR3 is CASRSTRLAKNIQYL. The CDR3 coding sequence is TGTGCCAGCAGATCCACCCGACTAGCCAAGAACATTCAGTACCTC. The chain recombines TRBV28 with TRBJ2-4; TRBD2 matches 7 bases. Germline V CDR1 and CDR2: MDHEN, SYDVKM. This CDR3 comprises 15 residues.

The gene calls are TRBV4-2 and TRBJ2-1, with a tentative D call TRBD2 (6 bases). Trimming shortened V by 7 bases and J by 9 bases, and 22 bases separated the two germline ends. Per the germline V gene, CDR1 is LGHNA and CDR2 is YNFKEQ. The CDR3 has 15 residues. The chain's CDR3 is CASIQDWTTGGEQFF. As DNA, the CDR3 is TGTGCCAGCATTCAAGATTGGACTACAGGCGGTGAGCAGTTCTTC.

The chain links TRBV12-5 to TRBJ1-1, with D maybe TRBD1 (6 bases). The germline CDR1 and CDR2 sequences are LGHNT and FRNRAP. The length of the CDR3 is 13 residues. The CDR3 coding sequence is TGTCCTATACCGGGGGGCAAGGACACTGAAGCTTTCTTT. Its protein is CPIPGGKDTEAFF. Supplemented by reference TRBV12-5 and TRBJ1-1, the full variable domain reads DARVTQTPRHKVTEMGQEVTMRCQPILGHNTVFWYRQTMMQGLELLAYFRNRAPLDDSGMPKDRFSAEMPDATLATLKIQPSEPRDSAVYFCPIPGGKDTEAFFGQGTRLTVV.

This clonotype came up a few times. The chain carries TRBV7-3 and TRBJ1-4; a possible D gene is TRBD1 (5 bases). The V and J ends lost 10 bases and 1 base respectively, with 13 bases between them. CDR1 and CDR2 from the germline V gene are SGHTA and FQGTGA. This CDR3 is 14 amino acids long. This CDR3 reads CANTYRRTNEKLFF. The DNA for the CDR3 is TGTGCCAACACCTACAGGAGAACTAATGAAAAACTGTTTTTT.

With regard to this clonotype: One end of the junction is discordant with germline, which a read error may explain. This chain connects TRBV6-6 to TRBJ2-3, with 7 bases identical to TRBD2. The CDR3 is 17 amino acids. Germline CDR1 MNHNY, CDR2 SVGAGI (reference sequence). The DNA for the CDR3 is TGTGCCAGTAGACCGCAGGGTACTAGCGTTCTCACAGATACGCGGTATTTT. It specifies CASRPQGTSVLTDTRYF.

As concerns this clonotype: One end of the junction is discordant with germline, which a read error may explain. The CDR3 DNA is TGCAGCGCTGGGACTAGCGTGGCGAACACAGGGGAGCTGTTTTTT. Translating it yields CSAGTSVANTGELFF. J is TRBJ2-2 and V is TRBV29-1; 10 bases agree with TRBD2. This CDR3 comprises 15 residues. Germline V CDR1 and CDR2: SQVTM, ANQGSEA.

As for this clonotype: The conserved phenylalanine or tryptophan is not found at the CDR3 terminus, so this likely reflects a read error. This sequence joins TRBV11-1 and TRBJ1-6; D might be TRBD1 (5 bases). Germline CDR1 and CDR2: SGHAT and FQDESV (reference sequence). The CDR3 length is 13 residues. The CDR3, as DNA: TGTGCCAGCGGCCGGACACTGGTTTCACCGCTCCACTAT. Amino acids: CASGRTLVSPLHY.

Worth noting for this clonotype: This CDR3 fails to terminate in the conserved phenylalanine or tryptophan, so it likely reflects a read error. The rearrangement joins TRBV28 to TRBJ1-2, with D hard to call. CDR3 length: 16 residues. V was clipped by 7 bases and J by 2 bases, with 20 bases between them. Germline lookup yields CDR1 MDHEN and CDR2 SYDVKM. The CDR3 DNA sequence: TGTGCCAGCAACGAGCTTCAAGGGCGCGGGAACTATGGCTACACCTCC. Protein sequence: CASNELQGRGNYGYTS.

In its sample, this clonotype is medium-sized. V is TRBV7-8 and J is TRBJ2-3, with D perhaps matching TRBD1 (8 bases). Germline CDR1 and CDR2: SGHVS and FQNEAQ. CDR3 length: 16 amino acids. Trimming took 4 bases from V and 6 from J, leaving 20 bases between them. This CDR3 reads CASSSTGGGYSDTQYF. In nucleotides, the CDR3 is TGTGCCAGCAGCTCAACAGGGGGGGGATATTCGGATACGCAGTATTTT.